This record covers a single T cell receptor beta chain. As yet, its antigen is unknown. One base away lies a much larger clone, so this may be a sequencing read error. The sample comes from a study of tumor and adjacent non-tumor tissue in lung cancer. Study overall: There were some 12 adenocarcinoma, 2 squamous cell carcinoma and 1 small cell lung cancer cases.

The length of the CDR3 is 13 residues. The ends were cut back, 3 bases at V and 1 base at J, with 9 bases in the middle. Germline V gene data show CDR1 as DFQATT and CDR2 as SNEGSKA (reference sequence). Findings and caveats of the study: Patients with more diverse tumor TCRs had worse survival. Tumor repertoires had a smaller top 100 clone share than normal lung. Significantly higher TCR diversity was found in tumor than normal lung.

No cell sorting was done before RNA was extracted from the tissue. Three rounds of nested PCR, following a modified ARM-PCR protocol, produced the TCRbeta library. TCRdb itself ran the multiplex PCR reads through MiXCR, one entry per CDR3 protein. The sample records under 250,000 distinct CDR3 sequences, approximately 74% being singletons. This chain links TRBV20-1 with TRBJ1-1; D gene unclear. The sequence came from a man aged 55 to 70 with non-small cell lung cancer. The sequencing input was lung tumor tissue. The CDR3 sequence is CSASVSGNTEAFF. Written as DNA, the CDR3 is TGCAGTGCTAGTGTTTCCGGGAACACTGAAGCTTTCTTT.